This passage covers 24 T cell receptor beta chains from one sample sequenced in a study of beta chain features in type 1 diabetes. Findings and limits, study-wide: Shortening that was moderate but significant affected the TCRB CDR3s of Type 1 diabetes patients in all four CD4+ subsets.

The study reverse transcribed the entire isolated RNA, so it sequenced expressed TCRB transcripts. The data were produced by immunoSEQ multiplex PCR, yet TCRdb's version contains in-frame clones alone and is incomplete. The sample has 630,000 or so clones; more than 13% are singletons. No antigens are known for them. Sequencing was carried out using naive CD4+ T cells from blood. All receptors derive from a man aged 18-30 years with type 1 diabetes.

The J gene is TRBJ2-7, the V gene TRBV30; TRBD2 matches 9 bases. CDR1 is GTSNPN and CDR2 is SVGIG in the germline V gene (reference sequence). This CDR3 is built from 15 residues. J gave up 0 bases and V 2 bases, and 5 bases lay outside the gene matches. Here the CDR3 DNA reads TGTGCCTGGAGTATGGCGGGAGGGCTCTCCTACGAGCAGTACTTC. Protein product: CAWSMAGGLSYEQYF.

The J gene is TRBJ2-2, the V gene TRBV6-4; 7 bases agree with TRBD2. CDR1 and CDR2 from the germline V gene are MRHNA and SNTAGT. The CDR3 sequence is 14 residues long. The V and J ends lost 6 bases and 2 bases, in that order; junction bases with no gene match: 3. CDR3 in amino acids: CASRRTSNTGELFF. The CDR3 DNA reads as TGTGCCAGCAGGAGGACTAGTAACACCGGGGAGCTGTTTTTT.

The chain combines TRBV11-2 with TRBJ2-1; 10 nucleotides line up with TRBD2. CDR3 length: 15 amino acids. Germline loops: CDR1 SGHAT, CDR2 FQNNGV. V shed 5 bases, J shed 2 bases, and the junction held 3 bases outside the gene matches. The CDR3 coding sequence is TGTGCCAGCAGCGCCGGGACTAGCGCCTACAATGAGCAGTTCTTC. Its translation is CASSAGTSAYNEQFF.

This chain joins TRBV4-3 and TRBJ1-1; weak D call: TRBD1 (5 bases). Per the germline V gene, CDR1 is LGHNA and CDR2 is YSLEER. Trimming stripped 0 bases from V and 2 bases from J, with 10 bases between. This CDR3 region has 15 residues. CDR3 protein: CASSQDGGGNTEAFF. The CDR3 bases are TGCGCCAGCAGCCAAGATGGCGGGGGAAACACTGAAGCTTTCTTT.

This clone has more than one count but fewer than ten. V usage is TRBV19 and J usage is TRBJ1-4, with 9 bases fitting TRBD1. Germline CDR1 is LNHDA and CDR2 is SQIVND (reference sequence). V shed 6 bases and J 5 bases; nucleotides not matched to a gene: 1. The CDR3 totals 13 residues. CDR3 residues: CASSGQGNEKLFF. CDR3 nucleotide sequence: TGTGCCAGTAGCGGACAGGGGAATGAAAAACTGTTTTTT.

The J gene is TRBJ1-3, the V gene TRBV19, with D perhaps matching TRBD1 (6 bases). The V and J ends lost 11 bases and 0 bases respectively, with 14 bases between them. The CDR3 sequence is 14 residues long. CDR1 and CDR2 (germline): LNHDA, SQIVND (reference sequence). The CDR3 DNA sequence: TGTGCCGGTTGGACAGCGAGCTCTGGAAACACCATATATTTT. Translating gives CAGWTASSGNTIYF.

This clone was seen a few times. This chain uses TRBV2 with TRBJ2-5; no clear D. The CDR3 has 15 amino acids. Germline CDR1 and CDR2: SNHLY and FYNNEI. Trimming left V 1 base short and J 0 bases short, with 9 bases between. The CDR3 here is CASSEETGYQETQYF. CDR3 nucleotides: TGTGCCAGCAGTGAAGAGACTGGCTACCAAGAGACCCAGTACTTC.

The V call is TRBV2, the J call TRBJ1-5; D remains ambiguous. Germline assignment: CDR1 SNHLY and CDR2 FYNNEI. V was pared by 5 bases and J by 0 bases, with 11 bases between. The CDR3 covers 15 residues. The CDR3 sequence: CASSRTTDSNQPQHF. The CDR3 nucleotides read TGTGCCAGCAGTCGAACGACGGATAGCAATCAGCCCCAGCATTTT.

This chain joins TRBV10-1 and TRBJ1-1; 7 nucleotides agree with TRBD1. CDR3 length equals 13 residues. J lost 4 bases, V lost 6 bases, and 5 bases had no gene match. Looked up from germline, CDR1 is WNHNN and CDR2 is SYGVQD (reference sequence). The DNA of the CDR3 is TGCGCCAGCAGCTTCTCAGGGGGCACTGAAGCTTTCTTT. It is translated as CASSFSGGTEAFF.

This chain connects TRBV5-1 to TRBJ2-3; tentative D call: TRBD2 (5 bases). Looked up from germline, CDR1 is SGHRS and CDR2 is YFSETQ. Trimming removed 4 bases from V and 1 base from J, with 13 bases in between. This CDR3 spans 15 amino acids. As DNA, the CDR3 is TGCGCCAGCAGCCGCGGACGGACTCGCACAGATACGCAGTATTTT. It yields the protein CASSRGRTRTDTQYF.

This clone was counted a few times. This sequence joins TRBV4-3 and TRBJ2-5, with unresolved D. CDR3 length: 13 residues. In germline, CDR1 is LGHNA, CDR2 YSLEER. V was trimmed by 2 bases and J by 1 base, leaving 5 bases between them. CDR3 in amino acids: CASSQLIQETQYF. The CDR3, as DNA: TGCGCCAGCAGCCAATTGATCCAAGAGACCCAGTACTTC.

CDR3 in DNA: TGTGCCAGCAGCTTAGCCTATCCAGGGGTGGGAGAGACCCAGTACTTC. Its protein is CASSLAYPGVGETQYF. J is TRBJ2-5 and V is TRBV7-2; D may be TRBD1 (6 bases). CDR3 length: 16 residues. The V end lost 0 bases, the J end lost 4 bases, and 15 bases lay between the germline ends. Germline assignment: CDR1 SGHTA and CDR2 FQGNSA.

This sequence joins TRBV27 and TRBJ2-1; 9 positions agree with TRBD2. Germline V gene sequence: CDR1 MNHEY, CDR2 SMNVEV (reference sequence). With 3 bases clipped from V and 7 bases from J, the junction kept 7 bases outside the gene matches. The CDR3 has 15 amino acids. The CDR3 nucleotides read TGTGCCAGCAGTTTCGGCGGGGGGGCTGGAAATGAGCAGTTCTTC. Translating gives CASSFGGGAGNEQFF.

This clone was seen a handful of times. The genes are TRBV27 and TRBJ2-7; TRBD1 aligns across 10 bases. Looked up from germline, CDR1 is MNHEY and CDR2 is SMNVEV (reference sequence). This CDR3 has 15 amino acids. Losses at the gene ends were 2 bases for V and 6 bases for J; bases not matched to a gene: 7. In nucleotides, the CDR3 is TGTGCCAGCAGTTTAACTTACGGGACAGGGGTCGAGCAGTACTTC. It specifies CASSLTYGTGVEQYF.

This sequence joins TRBV11-1 and TRBJ2-7; 7 bases fit TRBD1. Losses at the gene ends were 6 bases for V and 2 bases for J; bases not matched to a gene: 7. Germline CDR1 and CDR2: SGHAT and FQDESV (reference sequence). The CDR3 extends over 14 amino acids. Here the CDR3 DNA reads TGTGCCAGCAGGGTGGACAGGTACGCCTACGAGCAGTACTTC. Translated, it gives CASRVDRYAYEQYF.

The chain recombines TRBV30 with TRBJ1-5, with D tentatively TRBD1 (5 bases). Between the trimmed V and J ends, which lost 2 bases and 2 bases, there was a span of 10 bases. CDR3 length: 14 residues. CDR1 and CDR2 from the germline V gene are GTSNPN and SVGIG (reference sequence). The CDR3 spells CAWSPGGGNQPQHF. The CDR3 bases are TGTGCCTGGAGTCCCGGGGGGGGCAATCAGCCCCAGCATTTT.

This clone was counted a few times. The sample has other DNA sequences that encode this CDR3 too. J is TRBJ1-5 and V is TRBV6-5; D is ambiguous. Germline-derived CDR1 and CDR2 are MNHEY and SVGAGI. Trimming stripped 0 bases from V and 4 bases from J, with 10 bases between. This CDR3 is built from 15 residues. CDR3 bases: TGTGCCAGCAGTTACTCGGGGTTGGGGAATCAGCCCCAGCATTTT. Protein sequence: CASSYSGLGNQPQHF.

A remark on this clone: Other DNA sequences of this sample code for an identical CDR3. The V call is TRBV6-5, the J call TRBJ2-7; D perhaps matches TRBD2 (6 bases). Trimming left V 2 bases short and J 0 bases short, with 11 bases between. The CDR3 contains 15 residues. Germline lookup yields CDR1 MNHEY and CDR2 SVGAGI. CDR3 nucleotides: TGTGCCAGCAGTTACCGGGGAGGCAGCTCCTACGAGCAGTACTTC. Translating it yields CASSYRGGSSYEQYF.

The rearrangement links TRBV21-1 to TRBJ2-1. TRBV21-1 is assigned pseudogene status. There are 15 residues in the CDR3. The DNA of the CDR3 is TGTGCCAGCAGCAATTACACTCCGGGACACAATGAGCAGTTCTTC. Amino acids: CASSNYTPGHNEQFF.

This clone showed up just a few times. This CDR3 is also generated by other DNA sequences in the sample. DNA for the CDR3: TGTGCCTGGAACCGGGACAGGGGGACCGGGGAGCTGTTTTTT. Amino acid sequence: CAWNRDRGTGELFF. The chain combines TRBV30 with TRBJ2-2, with TRBD1 matching over 11 bases. CDR3 length equals 14 residues. V gave up 4 bases and J gave up 5 bases; unmatched junction bases: 3. CDR1 is GTSNPN, CDR2 SVGIG, per germline (reference sequence).

V usage is TRBV11-2 and J usage is TRBJ1-2, with no clear D. The germline CDR1 and CDR2 sequences are SGHAT and FQNNGV. V lost 3 bases, J lost 4 bases, and 9 bases lay in between. This CDR3 is 13 amino acids long. The chain's CDR3 is CASSFGEVYGYTF. CDR3 sequence (DNA): TGTGCCAGCAGCTTTGGGGAAGTCTATGGCTACACCTTC.

This chain links TRBV30 with TRBJ1-3; the D is unclear. This CDR3 contains 12 residues. In germline, CDR1 is GTSNPN, CDR2 SVGIG (reference sequence). The V end was cut by 8 bases, the J end by 0 bases, with 8 bases between. The CDR3 loop reads CAGSVSGNTIYF. In DNA, the CDR3 is TGTGCCGGCAGCGTCTCTGGAAACACCATATATTTT.

The gene calls are TRBV9 and TRBJ2-4, with D unclear. Trimming shortened V by 0 bases and J by 1 base, and 8 bases separated the two germline ends. Germline loops: CDR1 SGDLS, CDR2 YYNGEE. The CDR3 runs to 15 residues. For the CDR3, the DNA is TGTGCCAGCAGCGTAGCAATGGGCGCCAAAAACATTCAGTACTTC. Its protein is CASSVAMGAKNIQYF.

The rearrangement links TRBV7-6 to TRBJ2-7; D is unresolved. Per germline, CDR1 SGHVS and CDR2 FNYEAQ. The CDR3 covers 14 residues. V lost 5 bases and J 3 bases, leaving 14 bases between the germline ends. As DNA, the CDR3 is TGTGCCAGCAGCCCTTGGACGGTGAGCTACGAGCAGTACTTC. This sequence encodes CASSPWTVSYEQYF.